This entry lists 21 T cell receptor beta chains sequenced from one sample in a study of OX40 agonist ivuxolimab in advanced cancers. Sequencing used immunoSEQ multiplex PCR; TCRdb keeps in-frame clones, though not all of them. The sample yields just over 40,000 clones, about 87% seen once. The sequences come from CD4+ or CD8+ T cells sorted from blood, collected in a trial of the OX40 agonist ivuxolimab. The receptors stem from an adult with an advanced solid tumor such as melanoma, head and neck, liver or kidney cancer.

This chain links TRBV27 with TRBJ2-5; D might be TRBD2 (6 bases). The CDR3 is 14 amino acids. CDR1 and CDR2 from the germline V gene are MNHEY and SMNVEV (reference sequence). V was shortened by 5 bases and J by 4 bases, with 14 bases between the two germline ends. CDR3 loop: CASSGGAVGETQYF. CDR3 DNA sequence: TGTGCCAGCAGTGGAGGGGCTGTCGGAGAGACCCAGTACTTC.

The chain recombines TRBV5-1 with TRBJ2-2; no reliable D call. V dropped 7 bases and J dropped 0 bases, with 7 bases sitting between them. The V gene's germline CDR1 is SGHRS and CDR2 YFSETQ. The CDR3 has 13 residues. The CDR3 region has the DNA TGCGCCAGCCGTAGACCGAACACCGGGGAGCTGTTTTTT. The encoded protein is CASRRPNTGELFF.

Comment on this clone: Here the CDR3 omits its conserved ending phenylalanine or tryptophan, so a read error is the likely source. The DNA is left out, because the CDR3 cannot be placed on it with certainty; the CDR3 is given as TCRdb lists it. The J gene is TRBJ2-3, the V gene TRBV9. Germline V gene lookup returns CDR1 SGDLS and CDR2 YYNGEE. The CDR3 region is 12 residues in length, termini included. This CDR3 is CASSVEGRHMEI.

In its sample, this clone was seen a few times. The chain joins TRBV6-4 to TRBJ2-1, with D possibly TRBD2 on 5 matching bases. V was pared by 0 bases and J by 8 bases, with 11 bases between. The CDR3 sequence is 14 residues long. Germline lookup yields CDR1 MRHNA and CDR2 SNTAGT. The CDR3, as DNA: TGTGCCAGCAGTGACTCAGAGGGCGCCCATGAGCAGTTCTTC. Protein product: CASSDSEGAHEQFF.

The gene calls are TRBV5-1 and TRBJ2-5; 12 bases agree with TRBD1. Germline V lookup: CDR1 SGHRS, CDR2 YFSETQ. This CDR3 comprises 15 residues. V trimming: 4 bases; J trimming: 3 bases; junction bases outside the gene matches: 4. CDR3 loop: CASSVGTGGKETQYF. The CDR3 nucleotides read TGCGCCAGCAGCGTCGGGACAGGGGGCAAAGAGACCCAGTACTTC.

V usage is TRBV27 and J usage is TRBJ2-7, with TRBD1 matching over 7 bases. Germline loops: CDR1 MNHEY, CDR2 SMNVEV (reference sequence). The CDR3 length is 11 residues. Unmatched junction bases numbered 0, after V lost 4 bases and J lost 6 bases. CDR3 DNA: TGTGCCAGCAGTTCAGGGGGCGAGCAGTACTTC. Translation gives CASSSGGEQYF.

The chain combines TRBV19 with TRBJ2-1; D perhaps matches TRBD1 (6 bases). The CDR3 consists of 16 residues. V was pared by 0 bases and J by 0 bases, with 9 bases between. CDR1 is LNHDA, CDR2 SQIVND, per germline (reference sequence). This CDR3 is CASSIEGASSYNEQFF. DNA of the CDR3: TGTGCCAGTAGTATAGAGGGGGCAAGCTCCTACAATGAGCAGTTCTTC.

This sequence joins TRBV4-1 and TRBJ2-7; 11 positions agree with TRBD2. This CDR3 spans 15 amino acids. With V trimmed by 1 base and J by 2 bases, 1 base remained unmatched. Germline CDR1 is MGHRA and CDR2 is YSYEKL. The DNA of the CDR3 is TGCGCCAGCAGCCAAGTGACTAGCGGGACCTACGAGCAGTACTTC. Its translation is CASSQVTSGTYEQYF.

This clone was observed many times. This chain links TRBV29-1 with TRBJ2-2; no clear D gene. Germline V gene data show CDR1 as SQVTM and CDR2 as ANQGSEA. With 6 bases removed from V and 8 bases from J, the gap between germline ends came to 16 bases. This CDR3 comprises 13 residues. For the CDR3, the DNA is TGCAGCGTGGCCGATAGTCTATCTGGGGAGCTGTTTTTT. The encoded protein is CSVADSLSGELFF.

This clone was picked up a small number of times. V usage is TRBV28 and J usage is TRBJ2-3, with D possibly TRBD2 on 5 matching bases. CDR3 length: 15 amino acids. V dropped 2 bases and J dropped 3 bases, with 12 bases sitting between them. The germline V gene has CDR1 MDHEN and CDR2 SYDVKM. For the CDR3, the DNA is TGTGCCAGCAGTTTACTGGGTACGGGGACAGATACGCAGTATTTT. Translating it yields CASSLLGTGTDTQYF.

The CDR3 region has the DNA TGTGCCAGTAGCGTTGCGGGGATCACCTACGAGCAGTACTTC. As protein: CASSVAGITYEQYF. This chain connects TRBV19 to TRBJ2-7, with D possibly matching TRBD2 (6 bases). CDR1 LNHDA and CDR2 SQIVND come from the germline V gene (reference sequence). V was shortened by 6 bases and J by 2 bases, with 14 bases between the two germline ends. The CDR3 spans 14 residues.

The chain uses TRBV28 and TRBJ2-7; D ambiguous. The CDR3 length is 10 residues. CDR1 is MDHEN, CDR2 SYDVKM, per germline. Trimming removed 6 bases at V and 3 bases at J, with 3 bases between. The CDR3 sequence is CASSNYEQYF. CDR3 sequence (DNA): TGTGCCAGCAGCAACTACGAGCAGTACTTC.

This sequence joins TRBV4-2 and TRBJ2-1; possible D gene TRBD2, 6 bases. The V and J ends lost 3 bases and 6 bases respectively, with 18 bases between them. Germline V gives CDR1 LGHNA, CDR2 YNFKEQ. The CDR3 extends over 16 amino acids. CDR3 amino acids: CASSQVAIGGTNEQFF. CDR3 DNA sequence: TGTGCCAGCAGCCAGGTGGCTATCGGGGGAACCAATGAGCAGTTCTTC.

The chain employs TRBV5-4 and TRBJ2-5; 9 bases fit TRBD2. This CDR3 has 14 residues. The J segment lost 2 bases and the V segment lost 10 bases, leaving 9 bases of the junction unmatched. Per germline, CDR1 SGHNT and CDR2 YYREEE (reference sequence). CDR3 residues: CAGNVAGDQETQYF. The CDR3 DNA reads TGTGCCGGGAATGTAGCGGGAGATCAAGAGACCCAGTACTTC. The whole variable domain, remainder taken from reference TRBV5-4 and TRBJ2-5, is ETGVTQSPTHLIKTRGQQVTLRCSSQSGHNTVSWYQQALGQGPQFIFQYYREEENGRGNFPPRFSGLQFPNYSSELNVNALELDDSALYLCAGNVAGDQETQYFGPGTRLLVL.

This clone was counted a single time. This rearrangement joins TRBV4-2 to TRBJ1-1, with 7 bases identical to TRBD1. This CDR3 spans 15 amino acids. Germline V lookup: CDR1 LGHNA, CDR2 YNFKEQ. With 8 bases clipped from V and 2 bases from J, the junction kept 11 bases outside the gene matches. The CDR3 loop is CASLTDRAENTEAFF. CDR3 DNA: TGTGCCAGCCTTACCGACAGGGCTGAAAACACTGAAGCTTTCTTT.

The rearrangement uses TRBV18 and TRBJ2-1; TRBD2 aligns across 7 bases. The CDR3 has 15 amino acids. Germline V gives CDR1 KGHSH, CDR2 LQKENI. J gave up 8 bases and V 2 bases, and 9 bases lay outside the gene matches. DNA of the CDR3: TGTGCCAGCTCACCAAACCCCCTCCTAGCGGATGAGCAGTTCTTC. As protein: CASSPNPLLADEQFF.

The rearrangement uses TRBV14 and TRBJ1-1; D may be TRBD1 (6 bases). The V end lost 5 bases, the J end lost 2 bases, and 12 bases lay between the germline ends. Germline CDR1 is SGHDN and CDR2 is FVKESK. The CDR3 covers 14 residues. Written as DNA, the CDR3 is TGTGCCAGCAGCAACGACAGGTATAACACTGAAGCTTTCTTT. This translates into CASSNDRYNTEAFF.

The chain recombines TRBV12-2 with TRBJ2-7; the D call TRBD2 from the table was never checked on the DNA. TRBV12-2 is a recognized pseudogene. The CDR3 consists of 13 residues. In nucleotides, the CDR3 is TGTGCAAACCAGGGACTAGCGGCCCCCGGGCAGTACTTC. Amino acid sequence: CANQGLAAPGQYF.

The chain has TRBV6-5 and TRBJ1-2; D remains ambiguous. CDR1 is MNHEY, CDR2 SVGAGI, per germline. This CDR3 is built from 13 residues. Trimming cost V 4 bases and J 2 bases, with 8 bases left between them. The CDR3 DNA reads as TGTGCCAGCAGTTTTGGGCGGAACTATGGCTACACCTTC. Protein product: CASSFGRNYGYTF.

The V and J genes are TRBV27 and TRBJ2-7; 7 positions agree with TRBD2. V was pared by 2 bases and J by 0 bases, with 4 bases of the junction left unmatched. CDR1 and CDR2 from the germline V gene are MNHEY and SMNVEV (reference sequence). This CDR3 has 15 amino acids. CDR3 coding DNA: TGTGCCAGCAGTTTAAGGGGCGGGAGCTCCTACGAGCAGTACTTC. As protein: CASSLRGGSSYEQYF.

The CDR3 spells CASSLPVAGWDEQFF. In nucleotides, the CDR3 is TGTGCCAGCTCACTCCCGGTAGCGGGATGGGATGAGCAGTTCTTC. The chain recombines TRBV27 with TRBJ2-1; 8 bases agree with TRBD2. This CDR3 is 15 amino acids long. V lost 8 bases to trimming and J lost 8 bases; unmatched junction nucleotides: 14. CDR1 MNHEY and CDR2 SMNVEV come from the germline V gene (reference sequence).